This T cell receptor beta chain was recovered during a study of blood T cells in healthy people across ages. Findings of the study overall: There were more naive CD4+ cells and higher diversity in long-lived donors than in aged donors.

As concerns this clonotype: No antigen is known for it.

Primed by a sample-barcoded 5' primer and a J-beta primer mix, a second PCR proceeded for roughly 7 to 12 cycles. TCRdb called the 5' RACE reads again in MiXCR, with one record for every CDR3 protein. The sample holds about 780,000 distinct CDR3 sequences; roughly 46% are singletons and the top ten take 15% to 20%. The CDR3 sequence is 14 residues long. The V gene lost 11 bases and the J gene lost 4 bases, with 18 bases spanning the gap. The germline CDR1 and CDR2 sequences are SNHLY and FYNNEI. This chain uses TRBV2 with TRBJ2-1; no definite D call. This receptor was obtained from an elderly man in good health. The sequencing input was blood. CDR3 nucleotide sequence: TGTGCCTCAAACGGGCAGACGGTATACAATGAGCAGTTCTTC. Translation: CASNGQTVYNEQFF.